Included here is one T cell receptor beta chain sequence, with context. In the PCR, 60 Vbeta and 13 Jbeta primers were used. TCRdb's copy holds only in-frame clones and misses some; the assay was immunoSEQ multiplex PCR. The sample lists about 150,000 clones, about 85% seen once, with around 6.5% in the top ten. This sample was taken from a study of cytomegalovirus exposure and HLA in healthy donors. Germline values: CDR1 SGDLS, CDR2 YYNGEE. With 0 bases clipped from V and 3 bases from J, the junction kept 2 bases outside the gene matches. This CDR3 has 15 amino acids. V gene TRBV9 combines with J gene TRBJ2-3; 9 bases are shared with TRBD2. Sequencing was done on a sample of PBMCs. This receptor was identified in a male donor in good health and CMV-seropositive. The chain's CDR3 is CASSVASGRTDTQYF. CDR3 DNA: TGTGCCAGCAGCGTAGCCAGCGGGAGGACAGATACGCAGTATTTT.